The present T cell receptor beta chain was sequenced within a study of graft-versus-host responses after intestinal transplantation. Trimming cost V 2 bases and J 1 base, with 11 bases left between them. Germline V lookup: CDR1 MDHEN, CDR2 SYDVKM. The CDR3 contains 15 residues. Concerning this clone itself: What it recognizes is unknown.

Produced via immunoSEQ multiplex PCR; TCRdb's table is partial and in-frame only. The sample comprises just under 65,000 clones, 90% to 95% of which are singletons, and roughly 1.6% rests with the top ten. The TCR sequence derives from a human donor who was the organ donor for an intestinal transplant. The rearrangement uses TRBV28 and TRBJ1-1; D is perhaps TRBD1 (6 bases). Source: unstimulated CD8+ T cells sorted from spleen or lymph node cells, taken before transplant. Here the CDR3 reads CASSLQGSKNTEAFF. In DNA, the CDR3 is TGTGCCAGCAGTTTACAGGGGTCGAAGAACACTGAAGCTTTCTTT.